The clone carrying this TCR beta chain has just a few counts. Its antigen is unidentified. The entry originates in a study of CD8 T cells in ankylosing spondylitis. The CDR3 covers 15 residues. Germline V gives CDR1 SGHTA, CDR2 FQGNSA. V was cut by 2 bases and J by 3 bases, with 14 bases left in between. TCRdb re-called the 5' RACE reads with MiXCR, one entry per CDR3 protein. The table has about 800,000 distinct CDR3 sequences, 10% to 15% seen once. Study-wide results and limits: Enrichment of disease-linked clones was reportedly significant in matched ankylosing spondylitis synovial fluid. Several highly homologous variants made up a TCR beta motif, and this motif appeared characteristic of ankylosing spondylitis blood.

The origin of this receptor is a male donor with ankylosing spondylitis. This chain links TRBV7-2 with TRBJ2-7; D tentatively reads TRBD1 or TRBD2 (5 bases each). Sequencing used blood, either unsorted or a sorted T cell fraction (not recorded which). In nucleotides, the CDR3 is TGTGCCAGCAGCTTAAGGTCGGGACCTCTCTACGAGCAGTACTTC. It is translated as CASSLRSGPLYEQYF.